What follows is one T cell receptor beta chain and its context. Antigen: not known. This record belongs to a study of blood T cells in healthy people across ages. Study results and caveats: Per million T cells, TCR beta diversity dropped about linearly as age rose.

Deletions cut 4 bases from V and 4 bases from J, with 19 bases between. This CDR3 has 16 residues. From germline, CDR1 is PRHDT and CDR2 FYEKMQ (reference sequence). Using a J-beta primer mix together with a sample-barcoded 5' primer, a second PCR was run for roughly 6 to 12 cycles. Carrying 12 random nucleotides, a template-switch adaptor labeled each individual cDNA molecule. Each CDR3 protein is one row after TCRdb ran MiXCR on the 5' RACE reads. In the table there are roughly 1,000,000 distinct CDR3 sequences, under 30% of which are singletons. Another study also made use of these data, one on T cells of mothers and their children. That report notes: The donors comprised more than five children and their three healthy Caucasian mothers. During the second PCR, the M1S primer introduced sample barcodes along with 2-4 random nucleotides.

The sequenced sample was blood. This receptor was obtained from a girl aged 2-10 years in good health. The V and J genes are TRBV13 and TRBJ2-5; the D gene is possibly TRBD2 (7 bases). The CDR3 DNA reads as TGTGCCAGCAGCTCCCCTAGGGGGGGGCGAAGAGAGACCCAGTACTTC. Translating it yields CASSSPRGGRRETQYF.